This T cell receptor beta chain was observed in a study of T cells in Graves' hyperthyroidism and ophthalmopathy. Newly diagnosed patients aged 18 to 65 had hyperthyroidism of under 2 months' duration. Patients were excluded because of uncontrolled infection, other autoimmune disease, pregnancy or lactation. The blood sample was taken at first hyperthyroidism diagnosis, before any ophthalmopathy symptoms. The CDR3 has 14 amino acids. V lost 7 bases and J lost 4; bases outside the gene matches: 5. Germline CDR1 and CDR2: MNHNS and SASEGT. Researchers took RNA transcripts and amplified the TCR beta CDR3 regions from them. When the TCR CDR3 underwent first-round RT-PCR, the HTBI primer set was used. Using its own MiXCR run on the multiplex PCR reads, TCRdb lists one record per CDR3 protein. This table has 250,000 to 300,000 distinct CDR3 sequences, 13% to 15% appearing once.

This chain joins TRBV6-1 and TRBJ1-2; 11 bases agree with TRBD1. Sequencing was performed on blood. The source of this sequence is a middle-aged woman with Graves' hyperthyroidism that later progressed to Graves' ophthalmopathy. In DNA, the CDR3 is TGTGCCAGCACAGGACAGGGGGCCCGCTATGGCTACACCTTC. Translating gives CASTGQGARYGYTF.